The present T cell receptor (beta chain) was sequenced within a study of PD-1 blockade in classical Hodgkin lymphoma. The table came from immunoSEQ multiplex PCR; TCRdb's copy has only in-frame clones and leaves some out. The sample holds roughly 23,000 clones; roughly nine tenths are singletons and the top ten take about 0.25%. Time point specified: newly diagnosed, previously untreated cHL patient sample. Investigators isolated CD4+ T cells from thawed PBMCs through magnetic negative selection. The authors compared against newly diagnosed, untreated classical Hodgkin lymphoma PBMCs. The CDR3 consists of 15 residues. V lost 4 bases and J lost 8; bases outside the gene matches: 9. Germline V CDR1 and CDR2: SGHNT, YYREEE (reference sequence).

Sequencing input: CD4+ T cells from blood. This TCR was recovered from a human donor with classical Hodgkin lymphoma. The genes are TRBV5-4 and TRBJ2-1; 10 nucleotides line up with TRBD1. DNA of the CDR3: TGTGCCAGCAGCCCTAGGACAGGGGGTTCCCATGAGCAGTTCTTC. Its translation: CASSPRTGGSHEQFF.